The clone carrying this T cell receptor (beta chain) was seen a handful of times. The data were obtained in a study of blood T cells in healthy people across ages. V was cut by 3 bases and J by 3 bases, with 13 bases left in between. The CDR3 loop spans 14 amino acids. Germline CDR1 and CDR2: SGDLS and YYNGEE. Primers used in a second PCR of roughly 6 to 11 cycles were a sample-barcoded 5' primer and a J-beta primer mix. One entry per CDR3 protein, called by TCRdb with MiXCR from the 5' RACE reads. The sample carries about 1 million distinct CDR3 sequences, over 35% recorded once. This receptor was identified in an older woman in good health. This chain links TRBV9 with TRBJ2-7; the D call may be TRBD1 or TRBD2 (5 bases each). Material for sequencing was blood. The CDR3 loop is CASSAGTTLYEQYF. CDR3 DNA sequence: TGTGCCAGCAGCGCCGGGACCACCCTCTACGAGCAGTACTTC.